One TCR beta chain is described in this entry. Germline V CDR1 and CDR2: SEHNR, FQNEAQ (reference sequence). V shed 5 bases and J 2 bases; nucleotides not matched to a gene: 11. CDR3 length: 16 residues. The entry originates in a study of blood T cell repertoires in COVID-19. Turning to the study itself: In each case, the material was cDNA or gDNA derived from T cells, B-cell-depleted T cells, or PBMCs.

Repertoires were generated with immunoSEQ multiplex PCR, while TCRdb's copy carries only in-frame clones and drops some. The sample carries tens of thousands of clones, over 75% recorded once. Input material: peripheral blood. This chain links TRBV7-9 with TRBJ2-7; TRBD2 matches 8 bases. The TCR sequence derives from an elderly woman with acute or convalescent COVID-19. CDR3 coding DNA: TGTGCCAGCAGCCCCCGGGATAGCGGGACCACCTACGAGCAGTACTTC. As protein: CASSPRDSGTTYEQYF.